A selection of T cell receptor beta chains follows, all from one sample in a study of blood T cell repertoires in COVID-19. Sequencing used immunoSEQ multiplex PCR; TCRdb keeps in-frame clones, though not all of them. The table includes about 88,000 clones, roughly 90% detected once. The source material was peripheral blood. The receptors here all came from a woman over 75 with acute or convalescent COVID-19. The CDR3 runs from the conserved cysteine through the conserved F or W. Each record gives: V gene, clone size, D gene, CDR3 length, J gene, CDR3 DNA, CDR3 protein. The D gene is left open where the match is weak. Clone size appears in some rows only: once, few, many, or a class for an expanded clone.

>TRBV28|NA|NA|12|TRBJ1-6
TGTGCCAGCAGTTTTCAGGGTTCACCCCTCCACTTT
CASSFQGSPLHF
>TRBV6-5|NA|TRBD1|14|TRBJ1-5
TGTGCCAGCAGACAGGGACAGGGGCATCAGCCCCAGCATTTT
CASRQGQGHQPQHF
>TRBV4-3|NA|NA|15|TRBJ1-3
TGCGCCAGCAGCCAAGACTTTAGCTCTGGAAACACCATATATTTT
CASSQDFSSGNTIYF
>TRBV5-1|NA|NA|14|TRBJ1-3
TGCGCCAGCAGCTTGGAAGGGAGTGGAAACACCATATATTTT
CASSLEGSGNTIYF
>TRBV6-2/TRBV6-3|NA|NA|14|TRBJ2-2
TGTGCCAGCAGTTATCCGGCGAACACCGGGGAGCTGTTTTTT
CASSYPANTGELFF
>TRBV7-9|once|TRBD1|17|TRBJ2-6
TGTGCCAGCAGCTCTGGACAGGGGGCCTCTGGGGCCAACGTCCTGACTTTC
CASSSGQGASGANVLTF
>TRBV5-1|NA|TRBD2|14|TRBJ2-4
TGCGCCAGCAGCTTGGATGCTAGCGGGGGGGCGGAGTACTTC
CASSLDASGGAEYF
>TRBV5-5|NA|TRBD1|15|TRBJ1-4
TGTGCCAGCAGCTTGGAGCCAGGGGGTAGGGAAAAACTGTTTTTT
CASSLEPGGREKLFF
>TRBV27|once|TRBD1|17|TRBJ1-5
TGTGCCAGCAGTCAAAGGACAGGGGGCTGGGGCAATCAGCCCCAGCATTTT
CASSQRTGGWGNQPQHF
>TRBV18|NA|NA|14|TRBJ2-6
TGTGCCAGCTCACAAGCTCTGGGGGCCAACGTCCTGACTTTC
CASSQALGANVLTF
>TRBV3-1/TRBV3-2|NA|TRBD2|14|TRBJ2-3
TGTGCCAGCAGCCAATTAGCGGGGGTGGATACGCAGTATTTT
CASSQLAGVDTQYF
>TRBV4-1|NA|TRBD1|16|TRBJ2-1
TGCGCCAGCAGCAACCCCAGGACAGGGGATTACAATGAGCAGTTCTTC
CASSNPRTGDYNEQFF
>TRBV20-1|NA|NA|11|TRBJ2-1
TGCAGTGCCCCGCAGATTAATGAGCAGTTCTTC
CSAPQINEQFF
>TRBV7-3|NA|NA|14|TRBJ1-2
TGTGCCAGCAGCCCCTTCGCAGGGGCGCGTGGCTACACCTTC
CASSPFAGARGYTF
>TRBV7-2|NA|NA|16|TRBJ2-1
TGTGCCAGCAGCCGTTTACTCGCCAGTGGGCACAATGAGCAGTTCTTC
CASSRLLASGHNEQFF
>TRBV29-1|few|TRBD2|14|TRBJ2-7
TGCAGCGTTGGCGGGGGACTTCCACCCTACGAGCAGTACTTC
CSVGGGLPPYEQYF
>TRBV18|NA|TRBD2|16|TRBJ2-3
TGTGCCAGCTCACCGAGAGCGGGATATAGCACAGATACGCAGTATTTT
CASSPRAGYSTDTQYF
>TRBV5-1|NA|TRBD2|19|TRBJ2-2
TGCGCCAGCAGCTTGGTGGGGACTAGCGGGGGACGGAACACCGGGGAGCTGTTTTTT
CASSLVGTSGGRNTGELFF
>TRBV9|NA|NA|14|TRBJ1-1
TGTGCCAGCAGCGAGCGGGGTCTTGACACTGAAGCTTTCTTT
CASSERGLDTEAFF
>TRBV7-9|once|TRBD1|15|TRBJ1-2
TGTGCCAGCAGCTCAAGCTTGGGGACAGTCTATGGCTACACCTTC
CASSSSLGTVYGYTF
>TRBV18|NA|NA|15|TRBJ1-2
TGTGCCAGCTCACCCCTCCCAGACTTGAACTATGGCTACACCTTC
CASSPLPDLNYGYTF
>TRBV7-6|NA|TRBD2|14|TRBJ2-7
TGTGCCAGCAGCTTAGGTAGCGGGGCAATCGAGCAGTACTTC
CASSLGSGAIEQYF
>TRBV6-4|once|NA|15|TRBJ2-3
TGTGCCAGCAGTGATGGGCCTAGCTCTGCAGATACGCAGTATTTT
CASSDGPSSADTQYF
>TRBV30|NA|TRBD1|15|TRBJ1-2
TGTGCCTGGAGTGCCGGGACAGACAAAAACTATGGCTACACCTTC
CAWSAGTDKNYGYTF
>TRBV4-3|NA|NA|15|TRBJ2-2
TGCGCCAGCAGCCAAGTCTCCGCGGGCACCGGGGAGCTGTTTTTT
CASSQVSAGTGELFF
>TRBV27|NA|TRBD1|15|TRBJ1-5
TGTGCCAGCAGTTCCAGGACAGGGAGCAATCAGCCCCAGCATTTT
CASSSRTGSNQPQHF
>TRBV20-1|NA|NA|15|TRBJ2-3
TGCAGTGCTAGTTCCGGCGACGGGAACACAGATACGCAGTATTTT
CSASSGDGNTDTQYF
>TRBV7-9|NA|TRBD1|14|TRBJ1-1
TGTGCCAGCAGCTCGGGACAGGGTGACACTGAAGCTTTCTTT
CASSSGQGDTEAFF
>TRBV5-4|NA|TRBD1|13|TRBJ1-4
TGTGCCAGCAGCTCCGTTCCAGGGGGGAAACTGTTTTTT
CASSSVPGGKLFF
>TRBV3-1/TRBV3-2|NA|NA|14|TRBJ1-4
TGTGCCAGCAGCCCGCGGGGGGGTGATGAAAAACTGTTTTTT
CASSPRGGDEKLFF
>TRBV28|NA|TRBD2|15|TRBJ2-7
TGTGCCAGCAGTTTATACGCGGGAGGGCCGCAGGAGCAGTACTTC
CASSLYAGGPQEQYF
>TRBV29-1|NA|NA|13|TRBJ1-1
TGCAGCTGTTGGAGGGATAGGAACACTGAAGCTTTCTTT
CSCWRDRNTEAFF
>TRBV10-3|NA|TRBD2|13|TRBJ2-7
TGTGCCATCACGACGGGAGGCCACTACGAGCAGTACTTC
CAITTGGHYEQYF
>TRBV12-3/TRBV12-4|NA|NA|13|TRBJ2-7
TGTGCCAGCAGTGTACTAAGCTCCTACGAGCAGTACTTC
CASSVLSSYEQYF
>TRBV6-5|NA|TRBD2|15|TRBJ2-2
TGTGCCAGCAGTCCAATAGCGGGGTCCACCGGGGAGCTGTTTTTT
CASSPIAGSTGELFF
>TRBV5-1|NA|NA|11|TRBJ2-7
TGCGCCAGCAGCTTGGGAGGGGACTGGTACTTC
CASSLGGDWYF
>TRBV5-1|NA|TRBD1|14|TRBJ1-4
TGCGCCAGCAGCAGTAGGGACAGCTCTGAAAAACTGTTTTTT
CASSSRDSSEKLFF
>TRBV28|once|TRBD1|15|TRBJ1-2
TGTGCCAGCAGTTTAAGTTCAGGGGGAGAAGGTGGCTACACCTTC
CASSLSSGGEGGYTF
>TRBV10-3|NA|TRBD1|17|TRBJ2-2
TGTGCCATCAGTGGACAAGGTACGGACAGGATCCCCGGGGAGCTGTTTTTT
CAISGQGTDRIPGELFF
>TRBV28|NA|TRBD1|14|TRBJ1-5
TGTGCCAGCAGGCACACAGGGGGCGGTCAGCCCCAGCATTTT
CASRHTGGGQPQHF
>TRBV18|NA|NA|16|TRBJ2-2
TGTGCCAGCTCACCAGTAAGCCCCTCGAACACCGGGGAGCTGTTTTTT
CASSPVSPSNTGELFF
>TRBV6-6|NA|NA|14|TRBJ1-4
TGTGCCAGCAGTTTAGATGGGCAGCAAGAAAAACTGTTTTTT
CASSLDGQQEKLFF
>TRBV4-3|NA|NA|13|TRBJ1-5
TGCGCCAGCAGCCAAGCGCGTGGTTTGCCCCAGCATTTT
CASSQARGLPQHF
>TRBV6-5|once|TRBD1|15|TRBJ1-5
TGTGCCAGCAGAAGGGACAGGGGTTACAATCAGCCCCAGCATTTT
CASRRDRGYNQPQHF
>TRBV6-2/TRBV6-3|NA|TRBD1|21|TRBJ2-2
TGTGCCAGCAGTTACTCTTTCTCCGGGACAGGGCGATGGGGACGCACCGGGGAGCTGTTTTTT
CASSYSFSGTGRWGRTGELFF
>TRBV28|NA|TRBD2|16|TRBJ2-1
TGTGCCAGCACCATCAGGAGGGCGGGAGCTCCCAGGGAGCAGTTCTTC
CASTIRRAGAPREQFF
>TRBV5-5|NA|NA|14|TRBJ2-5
TGTGCCAGCAGCTTGGTGGAGGGGCGAGAGACCCAGTACTTC
CASSLVEGRETQYF
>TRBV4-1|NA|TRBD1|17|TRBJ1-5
TGCGCCAGCAGCCAAGAGGGAACAGGGGTAAGCAATCAGCCCCAGCATTTT
CASSQEGTGVSNQPQHF
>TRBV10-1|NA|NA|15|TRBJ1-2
TGCGCCAGCACCCGCCGTACAGCTTTGGGCTATGGCTACACCTTC
CASTRRTALGYGYTF
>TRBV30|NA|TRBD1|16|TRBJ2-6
TGTGCCTGGTATCGTATAGACAGGGCTGGGGCCAACGTCCTGACTTTC
CAWYRIDRAGANVLTF
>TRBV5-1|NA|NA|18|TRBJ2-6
TGCGCCAGCAGCTTGGGCGGGATCGACCCTACTGGGGCCAACGTCCTGACTTTC
CASSLGGIDPTGANVLTF
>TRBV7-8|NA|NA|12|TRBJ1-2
TGTGCCAGCAGCCATCGACTCTATGGCTACACCTTC
CASSHRLYGYTF
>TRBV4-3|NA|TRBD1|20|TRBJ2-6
TGCGCCAGCAGCCAAGATCCAACAGGGGCGCAACCTTGGGTAGCCAACGTCCTGACTTTC
CASSQDPTGAQPWVANVLTF
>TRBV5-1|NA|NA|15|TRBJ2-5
TGCGCCAGCAGCTGGGGCGCGGTCCTGCGAGAGACCCAGTACTTC
CASSWGAVLRETQYF
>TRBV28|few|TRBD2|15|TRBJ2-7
TGTGCCAGCAGTTTTTTGGGACTAGCCTACCACGAGCAGTACTTC
CASSFLGLAYHEQYF
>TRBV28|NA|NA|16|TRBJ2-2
TGTGCCAGCAGTTTGGGCAGGATGGGAGGCACCGGGGAGCTGTTTTTT
CASSLGRMGGTGELFF
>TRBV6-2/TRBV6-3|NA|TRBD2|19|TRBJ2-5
TGTGCCAGCAGTCCCCGACGGACTAGCGGGGGGTTGTACCAAGAGACCCAGTACTTC
CASSPRRTSGGLYQETQYF
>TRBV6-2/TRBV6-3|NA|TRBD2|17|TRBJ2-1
TGTGCCAGCAGTTCCCGAACTAGCGGGAGGATTTTCAATGAGCAGTTCTTC
CASSSRTSGRIFNEQFF
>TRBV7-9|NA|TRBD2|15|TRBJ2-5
TGTGCCAGCAGCCCGATGGGGGGGAGAATCGAGACCCAGTACTTC
CASSPMGGRIETQYF